The 8 T cell receptor beta chains below come from one sample, sequenced in a study of blood T cell repertoires in COVID-19. Produced via immunoSEQ multiplex PCR; TCRdb's table is partial and in-frame only. The data hold about 170,000 clones, with about 85% observed a single time. The sequencing input was peripheral blood. These receptors were collected from a human donor with acute or convalescent COVID-19. The donor label of this sample is uncertain.

V usage is TRBV6-5 and J usage is TRBJ1-1; 8 nucleotides match TRBD1. Trimming removed 6 bases from V and 4 bases from J; junction bases left unmatched: 7. This CDR3 region has 14 residues. The V gene's germline CDR1 is MNHEY and CDR2 SVGAGI. CDR3 protein: CASSDRGRVTEAFF. The CDR3 coding sequence is TGTGCCAGCAGCGACAGGGGTCGGGTCACTGAAGCTTTCTTT.

Concerning this clone: The sample contains more than one DNA sequence encoding this CDR3. The CDR3 loop reads CASSFGLAGNTGELFF. In DNA, the CDR3 is TGTGCCAGCAGTTTCGGACTAGCGGGGAACACCGGGGAGCTGTTTTTT. The chain employs TRBV5-4 and TRBJ2-2; 11 bases fit TRBD2. Germline lookup yields CDR1 SGHNT and CDR2 YYREEE (reference sequence). The CDR3 extends over 16 amino acids. The junction had 4 bases not matched to a gene; V was cut back by 5 bases and J by 1 base.

The chain joins TRBV19 to TRBJ1-2; D gene unclear. Germline V gene sequence: CDR1 LNHDA, CDR2 SQIVND (reference sequence). CDR3 size: 12 residues. The V end was cut by 3 bases, the J end by 6 bases, with 8 bases between. The CDR3 DNA reads as TGTGCCAGTAGTATGAGGGAGGATGGCTACACCTTC. The encoded protein is CASSMREDGYTF.

The genes are TRBV7-3 and TRBJ2-1; a weak D match, TRBD2 (5 bases). There are 14 residues in the CDR3. Per germline, CDR1 SGHTA and CDR2 FQGTGA. Trimming took 4 bases from V and 8 from J, leaving 15 bases between them. The CDR3 DNA is TGTGCCAGCAGCTCCACCACTAGATCCGATGAGCAGTTCTTC. This translates into CASSSTTRSDEQFF.

The chain links TRBV7-2 to TRBJ2-7; 11 nucleotides agree with TRBD2. Germline CDR1 SGHTA, CDR2 FQGNSA. The CDR3 runs 14 residues. Losses at the gene ends were 5 bases for V and 7 bases for J; bases not matched to a gene: 7. The chain's CDR3 is CASSQLAGVSEQYF. For the CDR3, the DNA is TGTGCCAGCAGCCAACTAGCGGGGGTGTCTGAGCAGTACTTC.

The chain carries TRBV19 and TRBJ1-1; the D is unclear. The CDR3 extends over 14 amino acids. Trimming took 8 bases from V and 4 from J, leaving 17 bases between them. The V gene's germline CDR1 is LNHDA and CDR2 SQIVND (reference sequence). CDR3 sequence: CASGMWRDGTEAFF. DNA of the CDR3: TGTGCCAGTGGAATGTGGAGGGATGGCACTGAAGCTTTCTTT.

This chain's CDR3 is CASSPPRGSVQTQYF. The CDR3 bases are TGTGCCAGCAGCCCACCCCGGGGGTCGGTGCAGACCCAGTACTTC. The rearrangement uses TRBV5-6 and TRBJ2-5, with D maybe TRBD2 (6 bases). The CDR3 runs to 15 residues. Between the trimmed V and J ends, which lost 4 bases and 6 bases, there was a span of 19 bases. Germline V CDR1 and CDR2: SGHDT, YYEEEE.

The V and J genes are TRBV21-1 and TRBJ1-1; whether TRBD1, the table's D call, matches the DNA was not checked. TRBV21-1 is flagged as a pseudogene. The CDR3 is made up of 14 amino acids. CDR3 DNA: TGTGCCAGCAGCTTATGGACAGGGAAGCCTGAAGCTTTCTTT. It encodes CASSLWTGKPEAFF.